This T cell receptor beta chain was captured in a study of beta chain features in type 1 diabetes (dated by TCRdb to 2016 to 2019). For context, the study as a whole: Mean age, gender distribution, total cell number and subset yield were not different between patients and healthy donors. A total of some 110 million sorted cells were examined across all samples, and the number of cells per subset was strongly correlated with RNA yield. In the study, TCRB repertoires of sorted circulating CD4+ T cell subsets from recently diagnosed type 1 diabetes patients were compared with those of matched healthy donors. Naive and central memory subsets were obtained from all 30 or so donors, but regulatory and stem cell-like memory subsets were isolated from only 8 patients and roughly 8 healthy donors. On the study overall, not on this receptor specifically: Type 1 diabetes patients showed a moderate but significant shortening of TCRB CDR3 length in all four CD4+ subsets. Shorter templates might have been favored by PCR, but patient and control samples were amplified and corrected together, so both groups would have been affected equally by any skew. Only small numbers of individuals were included in the HLA sub-analyses, which left unresolved whether HLA type had any influence on TCRB rearrangement. Because cDNA rather than genomic DNA was sequenced, highly expressing activated cells could have been over-represented, although no difference in activation and CD3 levels was found between groups. Naive, central memory and regulatory TCRB repertoires appeared to be more alike among patients than among healthy donors. At VDJ recombination sites, type 1 diabetes patients had fewer insertions and more deleted nucleotides, which implies abnormalities in thymic rearrangement.

From a lookup of the germline V gene, CDR1 and CDR2 are SGDLS and YYNGEE. Unmatched junction bases come to 10, with V trimmed by 0 bases and J by 1 base. The CDR3 has 18 amino acids, counting the end cysteine and phenylalanine. Only the CDR3 DNA stays, 54 bases, in frame from base 1. Concerning this clone: The antigen it recognizes is unknown. No per-base quality is available; no much larger clone lies one base away.

From each donor, a single peripheral blood sample of 100 to 150 mL on average was drawn into heparinised tubes. A BD FACSAria II was used to sort naive, central memory, regulatory and stem cell-like memory CD4+ T cells with a panel that included CD45RO, CCR7, CD25, CD127, CD95 and CD27. Purity was above 95% for every sorted population. PBMCs were separated immediately by Lymphoprep density gradient centrifugation and were stained directly, without being cultured. To minimize batch effects, samples were stained and sorted in pairs, one healthy donor with one patient per experiment. The entire amount of isolated RNA was reverse transcribed using the High Capacity cDNA Reverse Transcription Kit, so the sequenced TCRB transcripts were expressed ones. Deep immunoSEQ sequencing was applied to naive, central memory and regulatory T cell samples, giving an average of around 3.8 million total reads per sample. Sorted cells were lysed in RLT buffer and RNA was extracted with DNase-treated RNeasy Micro or Mini kits, depending on cell number. To prevent cross-contamination, every cell subset was processed on its own, while patient and healthy donor samples were processed together. Using the immunoSEQ multiplex PCR, TCRB sequences were amplified from cDNA into 87-bp fragments spanning the CDR3 region. The amplicons were sequenced using the Illumina HiSeq platform. The original pipeline was this. PCR bias was computationally corrected using synthetic template baselines, reads within Hamming distance 2 were collapsed, and singletons that could not be merged were discarded. By aligning reads against IMGT, V, D and J genes, CDR3 length, and insertions or deletions at six rearrangement sites were assigned. Within each subset, clonotype counts were normalized to sorted cell number, after which true diversity and Gini coefficients were computed with the tcR R package. Repertoire sharing was quantified using the overlap coefficient calculated on TCRB nucleotide sequences. TCRdb carries this immuneACCESS record with in-frame sequences only. Its versions omit some clonotypes, under half of them owing to an unresolved V gene in the studies checked, with the rest unexplained. Clone size and the V and J calls come from that table; the DNA yielded D and trimming. The sample table records some 220,000 clones; roughly 10% of these occur just once. The ten largest clonotypes hold over 1% of the sample.

The sequenced sample was central memory CD4+ T cells from blood. The V and J segments used are TRBV9 and TRBJ2-5; 9 of the junction bases match TRBD2. The receptor's source is a man aged 18 to 35 in good health. The nucleotide sequence reads TGTGCCAGCAGCGTAGGGATTAGCGGGAGAGGGGCCCAAGAGACCCAGTACTTC. Its translation reads: CASSVGISGRGAQETQYF.